This record covers a single T cell receptor beta chain. Its antigen is not known. Some clones are missing from TCRdb's copy, which holds only in-frame ones; the method was immunoSEQ multiplex PCR. The sample lists about 120,000 clones; 85% to 95% were seen once. CDR3 length equals 14 residues. With V trimmed by 5 bases and J by 12 bases, 12 bases remained unmatched. The germline V gene encodes CDR1 SGHAT and CDR2 FQNNGV. The data belong to a study of graft-versus-host responses after intestinal transplantation. About the research overall: Recipients were all induced with anti-thymocyte globulin, then given tacrolimus and steroids for about three years. Notes on the study in general: GvH clonotypes were identified within recipient marrow, with a subset emerging first in ileum or blood. Graft-versus-host to host-versus-graft clonal ratios in allografts were high in patients with graft-donor T cell macrochimerism.

This sample comprised unstimulated CD8+ T cells sorted from spleen or lymph node cells, obtained before intestinal transplant. V usage is TRBV11-2 and J usage is TRBJ2-5; 10 bases agree with TRBD2. The receptor was derived from a human donor who received an intestinal transplant. Here the CDR3 reads CASSTKITSGAEYF. For the CDR3, the DNA is TGTGCCAGCAGCACCAAAATAACTAGCGGGGCCGAGTACTTC.